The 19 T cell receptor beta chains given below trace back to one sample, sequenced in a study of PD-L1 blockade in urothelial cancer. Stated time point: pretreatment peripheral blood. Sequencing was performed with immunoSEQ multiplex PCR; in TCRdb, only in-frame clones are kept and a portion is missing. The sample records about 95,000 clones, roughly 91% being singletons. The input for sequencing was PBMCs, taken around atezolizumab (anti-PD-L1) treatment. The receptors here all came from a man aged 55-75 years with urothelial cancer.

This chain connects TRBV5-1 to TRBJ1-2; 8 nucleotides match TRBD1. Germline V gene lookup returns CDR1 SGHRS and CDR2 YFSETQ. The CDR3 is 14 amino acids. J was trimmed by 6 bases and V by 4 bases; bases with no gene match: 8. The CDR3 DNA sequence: TGCGCCAGCAGCCACGGACAGGGTGTAAATGGCTACACCTTC. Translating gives CASSHGQGVNGYTF. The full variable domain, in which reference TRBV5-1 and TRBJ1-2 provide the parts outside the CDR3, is KAGVTQTPRYLIKTRGQQVTLSCSPISGHRSVSWYQQTPGQGLQFLFEYFSETQRNKGNFPGRFSGRQFSNSRSEMNVSTLELGDSALYLCASSHGQGVNGYTFGSGTRLTVV.

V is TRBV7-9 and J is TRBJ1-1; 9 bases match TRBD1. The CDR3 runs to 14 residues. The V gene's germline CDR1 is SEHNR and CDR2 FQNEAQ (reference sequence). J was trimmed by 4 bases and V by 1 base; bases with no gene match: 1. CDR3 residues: CASSLEGQGTEAFF. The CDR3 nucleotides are TGTGCCAGCAGCTTAGAGGGACAGGGCACTGAAGCTTTCTTT.

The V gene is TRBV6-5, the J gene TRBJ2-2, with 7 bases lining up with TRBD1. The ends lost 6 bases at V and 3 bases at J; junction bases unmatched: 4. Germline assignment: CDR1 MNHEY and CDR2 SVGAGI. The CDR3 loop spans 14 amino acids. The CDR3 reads CASRTDRDTGELFF. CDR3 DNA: TGTGCCAGCAGAACCGACAGGGACACCGGGGAGCTGTTTTTT.

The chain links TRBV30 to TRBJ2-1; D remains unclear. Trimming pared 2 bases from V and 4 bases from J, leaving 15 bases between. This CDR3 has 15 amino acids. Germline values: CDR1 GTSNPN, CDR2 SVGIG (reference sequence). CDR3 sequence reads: CAWSPPRGVYNEQFF. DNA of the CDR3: TGTGCCTGGAGTCCCCCGAGAGGCGTATACAATGAGCAGTTCTTC.

This CDR3 reads CASIFRGEYEQYF. CDR3 DNA sequence: TGTGCCAGCATATTCAGGGGCGAGTACGAGCAGTACTTC. This chain connects TRBV27 to TRBJ2-7, with D perhaps matching TRBD1 (6 bases). Germline V lookup: CDR1 MNHEY, CDR2 SMNVEV (reference sequence). The CDR3 is 13 residues long. Between the trimmed V and J ends, which lost 7 bases and 4 bases, there was a span of 14 bases.

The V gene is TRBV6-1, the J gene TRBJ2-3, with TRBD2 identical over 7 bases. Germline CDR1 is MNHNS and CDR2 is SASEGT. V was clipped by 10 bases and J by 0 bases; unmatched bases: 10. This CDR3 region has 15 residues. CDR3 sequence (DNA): TGTGCCACCAAGACCAGCGGGGTTAGCACAGATACGCAGTATTTT. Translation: CATKTSGVSTDTQYF.

The CDR3 DNA reads as TGCGCCAGCAACTCGGCGACAGGGATGAACACTGAAGCTTTCTTT. Translating it yields CASNSATGMNTEAFF. The V and J genes are TRBV23-1 and TRBJ1-1; the match to TRBD1 covers 7 bases. TRBV23-1 is an ORF, with its function uncertain. The CDR3 runs to 15 residues. J gave up 0 bases and V 7 bases, and 8 bases lay outside the gene matches.

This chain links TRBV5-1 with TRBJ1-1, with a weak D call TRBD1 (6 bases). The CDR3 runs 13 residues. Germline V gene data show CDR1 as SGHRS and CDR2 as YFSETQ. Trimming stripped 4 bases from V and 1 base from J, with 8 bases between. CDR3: CASSRGRNTEAFF. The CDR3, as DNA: TGCGCCAGCAGCAGGGGGAGGAACACTGAAGCTTTCTTT.

In DNA, the CDR3 is TGTGCCAGCAGCTTAGGAATCGCAGGGGCGGAAGGCTACACCTTC. It is translated as CASSLGIAGAEGYTF. This sequence joins TRBV7-2 and TRBJ1-2; possible D gene TRBD1, 6 bases. Trimming removed 1 base from V and 8 bases from J, with 17 bases in between. The germline V gene encodes CDR1 SGHTA and CDR2 FQGNSA. The CDR3 spans 15 residues.

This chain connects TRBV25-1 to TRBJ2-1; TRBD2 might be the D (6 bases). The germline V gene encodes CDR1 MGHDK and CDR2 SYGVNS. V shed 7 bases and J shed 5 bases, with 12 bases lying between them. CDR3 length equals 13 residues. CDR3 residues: CASNAGNNNEQFF. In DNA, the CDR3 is TGTGCCAGCAATGCGGGAAACAACAATGAGCAGTTCTTC.

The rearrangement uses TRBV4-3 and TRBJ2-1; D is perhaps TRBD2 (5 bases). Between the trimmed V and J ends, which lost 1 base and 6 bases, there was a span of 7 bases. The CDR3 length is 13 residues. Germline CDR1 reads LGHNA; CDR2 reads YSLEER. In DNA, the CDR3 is TGCGCCAGCAGCCAAGTCGGGGTCAATGAGCAGTTCTTC. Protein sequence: CASSQVGVNEQFF.

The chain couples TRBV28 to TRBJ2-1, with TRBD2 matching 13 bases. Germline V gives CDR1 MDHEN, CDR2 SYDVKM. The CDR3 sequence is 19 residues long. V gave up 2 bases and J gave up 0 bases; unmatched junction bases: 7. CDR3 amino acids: CASSLAGTSGTSSYNEQFF. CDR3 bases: TGTGCCAGCAGTTTAGCGGGGACTAGCGGGACGAGCTCCTACAATGAGCAGTTCTTC. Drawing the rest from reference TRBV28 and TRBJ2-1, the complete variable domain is DVKVTQSSRYLVKRTGEKVFLECVQDMDHENMFWYRQDPGLGLRLIYFSYDVKMKEKGDIPEGYSVSREKKERFSLILESASTNQTSMYLCASSLAGTSGTSSYNEQFFGPGTRLTVL.

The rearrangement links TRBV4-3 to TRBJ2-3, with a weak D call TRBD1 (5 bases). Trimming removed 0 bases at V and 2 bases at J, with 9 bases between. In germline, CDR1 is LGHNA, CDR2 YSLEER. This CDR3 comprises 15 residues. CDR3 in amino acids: CASSQDRQPTDTQYF. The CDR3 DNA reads TGCGCCAGCAGCCAAGATCGACAGCCCACAGATACGCAGTATTTT.

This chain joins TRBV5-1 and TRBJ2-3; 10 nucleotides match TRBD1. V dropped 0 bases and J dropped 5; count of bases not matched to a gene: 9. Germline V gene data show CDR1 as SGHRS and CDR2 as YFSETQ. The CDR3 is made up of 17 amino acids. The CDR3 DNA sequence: TGCGCCAGCAGCTTGGGTTACTCGACAGGGGGCAAAGATACGCAGTATTTT. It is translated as CASSLGYSTGGKDTQYF.

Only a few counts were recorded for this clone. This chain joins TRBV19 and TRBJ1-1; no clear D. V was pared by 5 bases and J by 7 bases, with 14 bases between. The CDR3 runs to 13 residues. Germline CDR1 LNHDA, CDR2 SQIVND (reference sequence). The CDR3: CASSSRGGDEAFF. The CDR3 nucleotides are TGTGCCAGTAGTTCACGTGGCGGGGATGAAGCTTTCTTT.

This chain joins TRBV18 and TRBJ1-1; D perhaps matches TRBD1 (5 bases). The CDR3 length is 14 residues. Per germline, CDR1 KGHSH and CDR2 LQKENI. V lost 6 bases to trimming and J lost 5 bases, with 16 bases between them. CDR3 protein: CASSPNPDKTEAFF. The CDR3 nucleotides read TGTGCCAGCTCCCCCAACCCGGACAAGACTGAAGCTTTCTTT.

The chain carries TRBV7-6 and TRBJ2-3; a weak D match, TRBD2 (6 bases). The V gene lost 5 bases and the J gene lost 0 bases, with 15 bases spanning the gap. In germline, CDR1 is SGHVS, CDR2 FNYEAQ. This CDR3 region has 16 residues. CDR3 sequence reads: CASSLMGRGSTDTQYF. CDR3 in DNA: TGTGCCAGCAGCCTCATGGGACGGGGGAGCACAGATACGCAGTATTTT.

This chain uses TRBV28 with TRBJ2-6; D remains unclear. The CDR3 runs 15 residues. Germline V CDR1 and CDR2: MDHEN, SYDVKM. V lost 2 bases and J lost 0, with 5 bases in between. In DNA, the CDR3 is TGTGCCAGCAGTTTAATAAACTCTGGGGCCAACGTCCTGACTTTC. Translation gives CASSLINSGANVLTF.

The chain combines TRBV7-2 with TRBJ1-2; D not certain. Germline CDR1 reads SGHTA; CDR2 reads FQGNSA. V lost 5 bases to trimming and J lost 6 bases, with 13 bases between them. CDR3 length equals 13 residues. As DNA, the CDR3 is TGTGCCAGCAGCCGCCCGGGATTGGATGGCTACACCTTC. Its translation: CASSRPGLDGYTF. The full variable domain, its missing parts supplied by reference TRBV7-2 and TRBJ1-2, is GAGVSQSPSNKVTEKGKDVELRCDPISGHTALYWYRQSLGQGLEFLIYFQGNSAPDKSGLPSDRFSAERTGGSVSTLTIQRTQQEDSAVYLCASSRPGLDGYTFGSGTRLTVV.